Following are 9 T cell receptor beta chains from one sample sequenced in a study of shared clonotypes between healthy human individuals. The data were produced by immunoSEQ multiplex PCR, yet TCRdb's version contains in-frame clones alone and is incomplete. The top ten hold 0.1% to 0.15% of the sample, which has about 2 million clones, 85% to 95% seen once. The specimen was naive CD4+ T cells sorted from blood. The subset denotes: CD45RA+ positively selected. The receptors were gathered from a man aged 18 to 35 in good health.

The V call is TRBV5-4, the J call TRBJ1-6, with D possibly TRBD1 on 5 matching bases. This CDR3 region has 15 residues. Trimming removed 0 bases from V and 7 bases from J, with 11 bases in between. The V gene's germline CDR1 is SGHNT and CDR2 YYREEE (reference sequence). The CDR3 reads CASSLGGRDNSPLHF. CDR3 nucleotide sequence: TGTGCCAGCAGCTTGGGGGGCAGGGACAATTCACCCCTCCACTTT. Full variable domain (outside the CDR3, taken from reference TRBV5-4 and TRBJ1-6): ETGVTQSPTHLIKTRGQQVTLRCSSQSGHNTVSWYQQALGQGPQFIFQYYREEENGRGNFPPRFSGLQFPNYSSELNVNALELDDSALYLCASSLGGRDNSPLHFGNGTRLTVT.

This clone was counted only a few times. This sequence joins TRBV28 and TRBJ2-1, with a weak D call TRBD1 (6 bases). The CDR3 runs 15 residues. Deletions cut 6 bases from V and 0 bases from J, with 12 bases between. Germline lookup yields CDR1 MDHEN and CDR2 SYDVKM. CDR3 nucleotides: TGTGCCAGCAGCGCGGACAGAAGCTCCTACAATGAGCAGTTCTTC. Translated: CASSADRSSYNEQFF.

This clone showed up just once. V and J are TRBV6-1 and TRBJ2-5, with 10 bases matching TRBD1. The CDR3 covers 17 residues. J gave up 5 bases and V 2 bases, and 11 bases lay outside the gene matches. CDR1 MNHNS and CDR2 SASEGT come from the germline V gene. CDR3 in amino acids: CASSERGTGASRETQYF. DNA of the CDR3: TGTGCCAGCAGTGAAAGGGGGACAGGGGCCTCCAGGGAGACCCAGTACTTC.

This chain links TRBV6-1 with TRBJ2-7, with no clear D. V lost 6 bases, J lost 2 bases, and 11 bases lay in between. Per germline, CDR1 MNHNS and CDR2 SASEGT. CDR3 length equals 13 residues. The CDR3 here is CASSRTLAYEQYF. The CDR3 region has the DNA TGTGCCAGCAGCAGAACCTTAGCCTACGAGCAGTACTTC.

This chain links TRBV7-2 with TRBJ2-5; 11 nucleotides match TRBD2. This CDR3 is built from 18 residues. With V trimmed by 2 bases and J by 3 bases, 11 bases remained unmatched. The germline CDR1 and CDR2 sequences are SGHTA and FQGNSA. In DNA form, the CDR3 reads TGTGCCAGCAGCTTACAGATCGCGTCTAGCGGGGGGAAAGAGACCCAGTACTTC. Its protein is CASSLQIASSGGKETQYF.

Note on this clone: The same CDR3 is also encoded by other DNA sequences in this sample. The rearrangement links TRBV2 to TRBJ2-1; perhaps D is TRBD1 or TRBD2 (5 bases each). CDR1 and CDR2 from the germline V gene are SNHLY and FYNNEI. V shed 6 bases and J shed 3 bases, with 6 bases lying between them. This CDR3 contains 12 residues. The CDR3, as DNA: TGTGCCAGCAGGGGGGACTACAATGAGCAGTTCTTC. Its translation: CASRGDYNEQFF. Together with reference TRBV2 and TRBJ2-1, the CDR3 gives the full variable domain: EPEVTQTPSHQVTQMGQEVILRCVPISNHLYFYWYRQILGQKVEFLVSFYNNEISEKSEIFDDQFSVERPDGSNFTLKIRSTKLEDSAMYFCASRGDYNEQFFGPGTRLTVL.

V is TRBV4-3 and J is TRBJ1-4, with D maybe TRBD1 (6 bases). The germline V and J ends were trimmed by 1 base and 0 bases, with 12 bases remaining between them. CDR1 LGHNA and CDR2 YSLEER come from the germline V gene. The CDR3 has 17 residues. DNA for the CDR3: TGCGCCAGCAGCCAAGTTCAGGGGCCCGCAACTAATGAAAAACTGTTTTTT. Amino acids: CASSQVQGPATNEKLFF.

This chain links TRBV30 with TRBJ1-1, with TRBD1 as a possible D gene (6 bases). V was clipped by 0 bases and J by 8 bases, with 7 bases between them. The V gene's germline CDR1 is GTSNPN and CDR2 SVGIG (reference sequence). The CDR3 is 11 amino acids. This CDR3 is CAWSVGGEAFF. The CDR3 coding sequence is TGTGCCTGGAGTGTTGGGGGCGAAGCTTTCTTT. The full variable domain, rest sourced from reference TRBV30 and TRBJ1-1, is SQTIHQWPATLVQPVGSPLSLECTVEGTSNPNLYWYRQAAGRGLQLLFYSVGIGQISSEVPQNLSASRPQDRQFILSSKKLLLSDSGFYLCAWSVGGEAFFGQGTRLTVV.

The chain couples TRBV7-9 to TRBJ2-2, with D tentatively TRBD1 (6 bases). V was cut by 6 bases and J by 8 bases, with 16 bases left in between. The CDR3 spans 14 residues. CDR1 and CDR2 from the germline V gene are SEHNR and FQNEAQ (reference sequence). In nucleotides, the CDR3 is TGTGCCAGCAGTAGGGACACGAAGGAAGGGGAGCTGTTTTTT. This encodes CASSRDTKEGELFF. Based on the CDR3 plus reference TRBV7-9 and TRBJ2-2, the full variable domain is DTGVSQNPRHKITKRGQNVTFRCDPISEHNRLYWYRQTLGQGPEFLTYFQNEAQLEKSRLLSDRFSAERPKGSFSTLEIQRTEQGDSAMYLCASSRDTKEGELFFGEGSRLTVL.